The present T cell receptor beta chain was sequenced within a study of CD8 T cells in Susac syndrome. CDR3 length: 13 amino acids. In germline, CDR1 is MNHEY, CDR2 SVGAGI. Trimming left V 2 bases short and J 2 bases short, with 6 bases between. Peripheral blood CD8+ and CD4+ T cells were profiled by TCR beta sequencing. It was treatment-naive patients with stable or active relapsing-remitting disease who made up the multiple sclerosis controls. Through negative isolation, CD4+ and CD8+ T cells were obtained, while TEMRA cells were enriched using FACS. RNA in amounts of about 0.45 to 1 ug was reverse transcribed with random hexamers. The CDR3 of TCR beta was amplified by immunoSEQ multiplex PCR across 54 Vbeta and 13 Jbeta. TCRdb re-analysed the immunoSEQ multiplex PCR reads in MiXCR, keeping a single row per CDR3 protein. The repertoire consists of approximately 140,000 distinct CDR3 sequences, with around 86% occurring once and the leading ten covering roughly 0.5%.

The sequence was collected from a human donor with multiple sclerosis. The specimen sequenced was CD8+ T cells from PBMCs. The V and J genes are TRBV6-5 and TRBJ1-1; D not resolved. Written as DNA, the CDR3 is TGTGCCAGCAGTTACACCGAAAACACTGAAGCTTTCTTT. This translates into CASSYTENTEAFF.